These 32 T cell receptor beta chains originate from one sample sequenced in a study of blood T cell repertoires in COVID-19. Libraries were prepared by immunoSEQ multiplex PCR; TCRdb keeps only in-frame clonotypes and omits some of them. Among around 340,000 clones listed, approximately 89% were seen once. The sample taken for sequencing was peripheral blood. The origin of the receptors is a woman aged 55-70 years with COVID-19, enrolled during active disease.

This chain joins TRBV28 and TRBJ1-2; possible D gene TRBD1, 5 bases. The CDR3 spans 12 residues. The V end lost 2 bases, the J end lost 8 bases, and 9 bases lay between the germline ends. Germline V gene lookup returns CDR1 MDHEN and CDR2 SYDVKM. CDR3 protein: CASSLGGRGYTF. The CDR3 region has the DNA TGTGCCAGCAGTTTAGGGGGGAGAGGCTACACCTTC.

On this clone itself: The sample carries other DNA sequences with the same CDR3. The chain uses TRBV28 and TRBJ1-5, with a weak D call TRBD1 (6 bases). The V and J ends lost 6 bases and 7 bases respectively, with 10 bases between them. Germline CDR1 is MDHEN and CDR2 is SYDVKM. The length of the CDR3 is 12 residues. The CDR3 DNA is TGTGCCAGCAGACAGGGCCGCCAGCCCCAGCATTTT. This sequence encodes CASRQGRQPQHF. The variable domain in full, with the rest retrieved from reference TRBV28 and TRBJ1-5, is DVKVTQSSRYLVKRTGEKVFLECVQDMDHENMFWYRQDPGLGLRLIYFSYDVKMKEKGDIPEGYSVSREKKERFSLILESASTNQTSMYLCASRQGRQPQHFGDGTRLSIL.

The chain joins TRBV3-1 (or the pseudogene TRBV3-2) to TRBJ1-2, with D possibly matching TRBD1 (5 bases). Germline V gene lookup returns CDR1 LGHDT and CDR2 YNNKEL (reference sequence). The CDR3 is made up of 13 amino acids. Trimming pared 2 bases from V and 6 bases from J, leaving 10 bases between. The CDR3 here is CASSQRQGDGYTF. The CDR3 DNA follows: TGTGCCAGCAGCCAACGTCAGGGCGATGGCTACACCTTC.

The count of this clone is one. The CDR3 coding sequence is TGTGCCAGCAGCTCATCCCGGGGACTTTACACAGATACGCAGTATTTT. Protein product: CASSSSRGLYTDTQYF. The rearrangement uses TRBV7-9 and TRBJ2-3; D possibly corresponds to TRBD2 (6 bases). Per germline, CDR1 SEHNR and CDR2 FQNEAQ (reference sequence). V was shortened by 4 bases and J by 2 bases, with 16 bases between the two germline ends. The CDR3 is made up of 16 amino acids.

V is TRBV7-2 and J is TRBJ2-3; D ambiguous. Germline loops: CDR1 SGHTA, CDR2 FQGNSA. Trimming cost V 1 base and J 11 bases, with 10 bases left between them. CDR3 length: 12 amino acids. The CDR3 loop reads CASSLELLGQYF. The CDR3 DNA reads TGTGCCAGCAGCTTAGAGTTACTTGGGCAGTATTTT.

J is TRBJ1-1 and V is TRBV6-5; D perhaps matches TRBD1 (5 bases). The CDR3 spans 16 residues. V lost 0 bases, J lost 1 base, and 12 bases lay in between. The germline gives CDR1 MNHEY, CDR2 SVGAGI. For the CDR3, the DNA is TGTGCCAGCAGTTACTCAGGTAAGGGGTCGAACACTGAAGCTTTCTTT. Translation gives CASSYSGKGSNTEAFF.

The chain uses TRBV27 and TRBJ2-1; 8 nucleotides align to TRBD1. This CDR3 contains 19 residues. V shed 9 bases and J 1 base; nucleotides not matched to a gene: 20. Per germline, CDR1 MNHEY and CDR2 SMNVEV (reference sequence). Here the CDR3 reads CASVRRVQGARKSYNEQFF. For the CDR3, the DNA is TGTGCCAGTGTACGCCGTGTGCAGGGGGCACGTAAGTCCTACAATGAGCAGTTCTTC.

The chain links TRBV7-3 to TRBJ2-1; TRBD2 aligns across 10 bases. V lost 3 bases to trimming and J lost 9 bases; unmatched junction nucleotides: 11. Germline assignment: CDR1 SGHTA and CDR2 FQGTGA. This CDR3 has 16 residues. The CDR3 sequence is CASSLSSGGALGEQFF. The DNA for the CDR3 is TGTGCCAGCAGCTTGTCTAGCGGGGGCGCCCTGGGTGAGCAGTTCTTC.

CDR3: CAWSVQTNTEAFF. Written as DNA, the CDR3 is TGTGCCTGGAGTGTACAGACCAACACTGAAGCTTTCTTT. The V call is TRBV30, the J call TRBJ1-1, with unresolved D. Germline V gene lookup returns CDR1 GTSNPN and CDR2 SVGIG (reference sequence). V was clipped by 0 bases and J by 2 bases, with 7 bases between them. This CDR3 contains 13 residues.

The chain employs TRBV29-1 and TRBJ1-4; the match to TRBD1 covers 8 bases. The CDR3 runs to 13 residues. From germline, CDR1 is SQVTM and CDR2 ANQGSEA. V was pared by 7 bases and J by 4 bases, with 5 bases of the junction left unmatched. In DNA, the CDR3 is TGCAGCGCCCTCGGACAGGGTAATGAAAAACTGTTTTTT. It yields the protein CSALGQGNEKLFF.

The chain has TRBV28 and TRBJ2-3; D unresolved. The CDR3 has 14 amino acids. The V gene lost 5 bases and the J gene lost 1 base, with 10 bases spanning the gap. Germline loops: CDR1 MDHEN, CDR2 SYDVKM. CDR3 DNA: TGTGCCAGCAGTCCCGCAGGTGGCACAGATACGCAGTATTTT. Translation: CASSPAGGTDTQYF.

The chain joins TRBV19 to TRBJ2-1; tentative D call: TRBD2 (5 bases). CDR1 and CDR2 from the germline V gene are LNHDA and SQIVND (reference sequence). Between the trimmed V and J ends, which lost 8 bases and 5 bases, there was a span of 16 bases. This CDR3 comprises 14 residues. CDR3 in DNA: TGTGCCAGTTCCGCGGGTCGGTTCGACAATGAGCAGTTCTTC. This gives the protein CASSAGRFDNEQFF.

V gene TRBV5-1 combines with J gene TRBJ1-6, with D perhaps TRBD1 (6 bases). CDR1 is SGHRS and CDR2 is YFSETQ in the germline V gene. Trimming pared 1 base from V and 5 bases from J, leaving 10 bases between. The CDR3 loop spans 15 amino acids. CDR3: CASSLLAGDNSPLHF. The CDR3 DNA reads as TGCGCCAGCAGCTTGTTGGCAGGGGATAATTCACCCCTCCACTTT.

The J gene is TRBJ1-6, the V gene TRBV25-1; D perhaps matches TRBD1 (6 bases). The CDR3 length is 13 residues. The ends were cut back, 6 bases at V and 10 bases at J, with 13 bases in the middle. Germline V gives CDR1 MGHDK, CDR2 SYGVNS. CDR3 residues: CASSTGGRSPLHF. CDR3 DNA: TGTGCCAGCAGCACGGGGGGCAGGTCACCCCTCCACTTT.

The chain recombines TRBV28 with TRBJ1-5, with TRBD1 as a possible D gene (5 bases). V was clipped by 6 bases and J by 3 bases, with 12 bases between them. The CDR3 has 14 residues. CDR1 is MDHEN and CDR2 is SYDVKM in the germline V gene. The CDR3 sequence is CASRGGADNQPQHF. DNA of the CDR3: TGTGCCAGCAGGGGCGGGGCAGACAATCAGCCCCAGCATTTT.

The chain carries TRBV7-6 and TRBJ1-4; TRBD1 aligns across 8 bases. Germline V lookup: CDR1 SGHVS, CDR2 FNYEAQ. The CDR3 runs to 16 residues. V was pared by 2 bases and J by 4 bases, with 6 bases of the junction left unmatched. CDR3: CASSLRQGANNEKLFF. CDR3 nucleotides: TGTGCCAGCAGCTTACGGCAGGGGGCCAATAATGAAAAACTGTTTTTT.

This chain joins TRBV6-2 or TRBV6-3 and TRBJ2-1; TRBD2 is a possible D gene (6 bases). The CDR3 contains 15 residues. Deletions cut 6 bases from V and 4 bases from J, with 16 bases between. The germline gives CDR1 MNHEY, CDR2 SVGEGT. This CDR3 reads CASSPYGGPYNEQFF. The CDR3 nucleotides read TGTGCCAGCAGCCCTTACGGGGGACCTTACAATGAGCAGTTCTTC.

The chain joins TRBV19 to TRBJ1-3, with unresolved D. The CDR3 runs 13 residues. Germline V lookup: CDR1 LNHDA, CDR2 SQIVND (reference sequence). V was clipped by 6 bases and J by 0 bases, with 6 bases between them. The CDR3 region is CASSHNSGNTIYF. CDR3 in DNA: TGTGCCAGTAGCCACAACTCTGGAAACACCATATATTTT.

This chain links TRBV6-6 with TRBJ1-6, with D unclear. The germline V gene has CDR1 MNHNY and CDR2 SVGAGI (reference sequence). The V and J ends lost 4 bases and 11 bases respectively, with 12 bases between them. The CDR3 length is 13 residues. The CDR3: CASSLEGLPPLHF. CDR3 bases: TGTGCCAGCAGTTTAGAGGGTTTGCCACCCCTCCACTTT.

The genes are TRBV9 and TRBJ2-7; TRBD2 is a possible D gene (9 bases). Germline V gene sequence: CDR1 SGDLS, CDR2 YYNGEE. Trimming removed 4 bases at V and 3 bases at J, with 14 bases between. This CDR3 is 14 amino acids long. The CDR3 loop is CASSPSGTGYEQYF. DNA for the CDR3: TGTGCCAGCAGCCCTAGCGGGACAGGCTACGAGCAGTACTTC.

The chain is built from TRBV28 and TRBJ1-4, with 9 bases fitting TRBD1. The V gene end was trimmed by 8 bases and the J gene end by 3 bases; junction bases not matched to a gene: 4. The CDR3 consists of 14 residues. Germline assignment: CDR1 MDHEN and CDR2 SYDVKM. CDR3 residues: CASHRGLANEKLFF. CDR3 bases: TGTGCCAGCCACAGGGGGCTGGCTAATGAAAAACTGTTTTTT.

This clone appeared once. DNA of the CDR3: TGTGCCAGCAGTTTGGGCCAGGGAAGGGAGACCCAGTACTTC. Its protein product is CASSLGQGRETQYF. The gene calls are TRBV27 and TRBJ2-5; D is perhaps TRBD1 (5 bases). Trimming shortened V by 3 bases and J by 5 bases, and 13 bases separated the two germline ends. The CDR3 runs 14 residues. Germline lookup yields CDR1 MNHEY and CDR2 SMNVEV (reference sequence).

The chain carries TRBV28 and TRBJ1-2, with D maybe TRBD1 (5 bases). Germline loops: CDR1 MDHEN, CDR2 SYDVKM. V was pared by 8 bases and J by 8 bases, with 18 bases between. This CDR3 has 13 amino acids. CDR3 sequence reads: CASARQTLRGYTF. In nucleotides, the CDR3 is TGTGCCAGCGCAAGACAGACCCTTCGGGGCTACACCTTC.

CDR3 residues: CASLPGGGKDTQYF. DNA for the CDR3: TGTGCCAGTCTTCCTGGCGGGGGCAAAGATACGCAGTATTTT. The V gene is TRBV2, the J gene TRBJ2-3; the D gene is possibly TRBD2 (7 bases). Germline CDR1 is SNHLY and CDR2 is FYNNEI. Between the trimmed V and J ends, which lost 9 bases and 5 bases, there was a span of 18 bases. CDR3 length: 14 residues.

The J gene is TRBJ1-2, the V gene TRBV19; D is uncertain. The CDR3 has 13 amino acids. The V gene's germline CDR1 is LNHDA and CDR2 SQIVND (reference sequence). V was trimmed by 5 bases and J by 7 bases, leaving 14 bases between them. The DNA for the CDR3 is TGTGCCAGTAGTTTCCAGCGCCAAGGTGGCTACACCTTC. Translation gives CASSFQRQGGYTF. The full variable domain, in which reference TRBV19 and TRBJ1-2 provide the parts outside the CDR3, is DGGITQSPKYLFRKEGQNVTLSCEQNLNHDAMYWYRQDPGQGLRLIYYSQIVNDFQKGDIAEGYSVSREKKESFPLTVTSAQKNPTAFYLCASSFQRQGGYTFGSGTRLTVV.

The chain has TRBV15 and TRBJ1-2; 9 bases are a match to TRBD1. The CDR3 is 15 amino acids. J lost 4 bases, V lost 3 bases, and 6 bases had no gene match. Germline V gene data show CDR1 as LNHNV and CDR2 as YYDKDF (reference sequence). The CDR3 region is CATSREQGAGYGYTF. The CDR3 coding sequence is TGTGCCACCAGCAGGGAACAGGGGGCGGGCTATGGCTACACCTTC.

This clone was observed a handful of times. The chain employs TRBV4-2 and TRBJ1-2, with D uncertain. Trimming stripped 0 bases from V and 14 bases from J, with 19 bases between. The CDR3 loop spans 14 amino acids. Germline V lookup: CDR1 LGHNA, CDR2 YNFKEQ. DNA of the CDR3: TGTGCCAGCAGCCAAGATAGAACGTCGGCGGGCTGGACCTTC. Its translation is CASSQDRTSAGWTF.

V usage is TRBV30 and J usage is TRBJ2-7, with D perhaps TRBD1 (6 bases). The germline V gene has CDR1 GTSNPN and CDR2 SVGIG (reference sequence). This CDR3 is built from 15 residues. V was shortened by 0 bases and J by 7 bases, with 19 bases between the two germline ends. In nucleotides, the CDR3 is TGTGCCTGGAGTGTCGGTACAGGGAAACTACGGGAGCAGTACTTC. Its protein product is CAWSVGTGKLREQYF.

The rearrangement joins TRBV7-9 to TRBJ1-1, with D possibly being TRBD1 (5 bases). Per germline, CDR1 SEHNR and CDR2 FQNEAQ (reference sequence). Trimming cost V 2 bases and J 1 base, with 17 bases left between them. CDR3 length: 17 residues. CDR3 in amino acids: CASSLFGAGRANTEAFF. Here the CDR3 DNA reads TGTGCCAGCAGCTTATTTGGGGCAGGGAGGGCGAACACTGAAGCTTTCTTT. Supplemented by reference TRBV7-9 and TRBJ1-1, the full variable domain reads DTGVSQNPRHKITKRGQNVTFRCDPISEHNRLYWYRQTLGQGPEFLTYFQNEAQLEKSRLLSDRFSAERPKGSFSTLEIQRTEQGDSAMYLCASSLFGAGRANTEAFFGQGTRLTVV.

About this clone itself: The same CDR3 is also encoded by other DNA sequences in this sample. V and J are TRBV30 and TRBJ1-1; 9 bases line up with TRBD1. CDR1 is GTSNPN, CDR2 SVGIG, per germline (reference sequence). The ends lost 1 base at V and 5 bases at J; junction bases unmatched: 2. CDR3 length: 13 amino acids. The CDR3, as DNA: TGTGCCTGGAGTGGACAGGGGGGTACTGAAGCTTTCTTT. It specifies CAWSGQGGTEAFF.

The V call is TRBV12-5, the J call TRBJ1-3; D perhaps matches TRBD1 (5 bases). Germline lookup yields CDR1 LGHNT and CDR2 FRNRAP. CDR3 length: 17 residues. V lost 1 base and J lost 0, with 13 bases in between. The DNA for the CDR3 is TGTGCTAGTGGTTTGGGCTTGACAGAGAGCTCTGGAAACACCATATATTTT. Translating it yields CASGLGLTESSGNTIYF.

This chain joins TRBV10-3 and TRBJ1-1; the D is unclear. The CDR3 sequence is 12 residues long. Deletions cut 1 base from V and 6 bases from J, with 6 bases between. The germline V gene has CDR1 ENHRY and CDR2 SYGVKD. The CDR3 protein is CAISELRAEAFF. For the CDR3, the DNA is TGTGCCATCAGTGAGTTGCGAGCTGAAGCTTTCTTT.